The 26 T cell receptor beta chains below were found in one sample sequenced in a study of cytomegalovirus exposure and HLA in healthy donors. The PCR contained 60 Vbeta and 13 Jbeta primers. Generated by immunoSEQ multiplex PCR, the TCRdb table keeps only in-frame clones and is missing some. The repertoire consists of 130,000 to 150,000 clones, with 60% to 85% occurring once and the leading ten covering roughly 6.3%. The sequencing input was PBMCs. Source of these receptors: a middle-aged woman in good health and CMV-seropositive.

The J gene is TRBJ1-2, the V gene TRBV2; 8 bases align to TRBD1. The V and J ends lost 9 bases and 2 bases, in that order; junction bases with no gene match: 5. The CDR3 covers 13 residues. The V gene's germline CDR1 is SNHLY and CDR2 FYNNEI. The CDR3 sequence is CASLGQENYGYTF. In DNA form, the CDR3 reads TGTGCCAGTCTGGGACAGGAGAACTATGGCTACACCTTC.

The rearrangement joins TRBV11-2 to TRBJ2-2; 7 positions match TRBD2. The CDR3 length is 15 residues. V gave up 1 base and J gave up 6 bases; unmatched junction bases: 5. Germline V gene data show CDR1 as SGHAT and CDR2 as FQNNGV. The CDR3 bases are TGTGCCAGCAGCTTAGTTCTAGCGGTCCCCGGGGAGCTGTTTTTT. Its translation is CASSLVLAVPGELFF.

Note on this clone: At one end, the junction sequence differs from germline, possibly due to a read error. The rearrangement links TRBV7-9 to TRBJ2-7; weak D call: TRBD2 (7 bases). The CDR3 has 15 amino acids. CDR1 and CDR2 (germline): SEHNR, FQNEAQ (reference sequence). CDR3 sequence: CSSSLVGRGGGEQYF. The DNA for the CDR3 is TGTTCCAGCAGCTTAGTGGGCAGGGGAGGGGGCGAGCAGTACTTC.

This chain joins TRBV5-1 and TRBJ2-1; D perhaps matches TRBD2 (6 bases). Germline CDR1 reads SGHRS; CDR2 reads YFSETQ. The CDR3 contains 15 residues. V was cut by 0 bases and J by 6 bases, with 13 bases left in between. The CDR3 coding sequence is TGCGCCAGCAGCTTGGCGAGGGACTGGATCAATGAGCAGTTCTTC. It is translated as CASSLARDWINEQFF.

The genes are TRBV2 and TRBJ1-1; the D is unclear. Germline CDR1 SNHLY, CDR2 FYNNEI. This CDR3 comprises 13 residues. V lost 3 bases and J 11 bases, leaving 16 bases between the germline ends. CDR3 coding DNA: TGTGCCAGCAGTGACCCTGGTCTAAGCGGGGCTTTCTTT. It encodes CASSDPGLSGAFF.

The J gene is TRBJ2-2, the V gene TRBV28, with 11 bases aligning to TRBD2. V trimming: 1 base; J trimming: 3 bases; junction bases outside the gene matches: 7. The germline V gene has CDR1 MDHEN and CDR2 SYDVKM. This CDR3 has 18 amino acids. CDR3 amino acids: CASSLSRRLAGYTGELFF. In DNA form, the CDR3 reads TGTGCCAGCAGTTTATCCCGACGACTAGCGGGGTACACCGGGGAGCTGTTTTTT.

As regards this clone: Mismatch with germline at one junction end may stem from a read error. The chain employs TRBV7-6 and TRBJ2-5; D not certain. The CDR3 loop spans 13 amino acids. Germline V lookup: CDR1 SGHVS, CDR2 FNYEAQ. In DNA, the CDR3 is TGTGCCAGCAGTCTCTTGCGCGGAGAGGCCCAGTACTTC. Translated: CASSLLRGEAQYF.

The chain combines TRBV2 with TRBJ1-6; D gene uncertain. The V end was cut by 1 base, the J end by 9 bases, with 10 bases between. This CDR3 spans 14 amino acids. Germline CDR1 reads SNHLY; CDR2 reads FYNNEI. CDR3 nucleotide sequence: TGTGCCAGCAGTGAAGACGGACTGCCTTCACCCCTCCACTTT. Translated, it gives CASSEDGLPSPLHF.

The chain recombines TRBV5-6 with TRBJ2-1; D unclear. Trimming took 0 bases from V and 4 from J, leaving 11 bases between them. Germline-derived CDR1 and CDR2 are SGHDT and YYEEEE. The CDR3 runs 15 residues. The CDR3 DNA reads as TGTGCCAGCAGCTTGGCGCTTACTACATACAATGAGCAGTTCTTC. Its translation is CASSLALTTYNEQFF.

The chain uses TRBV28 and TRBJ1-4; D possibly corresponds to TRBD1 (5 bases). Germline CDR1 MDHEN, CDR2 SYDVKM. There are 11 residues in the CDR3. V was shortened by 5 bases and J by 7 bases, with 5 bases between the two germline ends. CDR3 in DNA: TGTGCCAGCAGTAGGGGTGAAAAACTGTTTTTT. It yields the protein CASSRGEKLFF.

CDR3 nucleotide sequence: TGTGCCAGCAGTTCGAGATCCCGGGACACGTACAATGAGCAGTTCTTC. Encoded protein: CASSSRSRDTYNEQFF. This rearrangement joins TRBV7-9 to TRBJ2-1; D is perhaps TRBD1 (6 bases). Trimming shortened V by 6 bases and J by 4 bases, and 19 bases separated the two germline ends. The CDR3 totals 16 residues. Germline V gene sequence: CDR1 SEHNR, CDR2 FQNEAQ (reference sequence).

This chain connects TRBV28 to TRBJ1-1; no clear D gene. This CDR3 is 11 amino acids long. Germline V CDR1 and CDR2: MDHEN, SYDVKM. Trimming left V 5 bases short and J 2 bases short, with 3 bases between. The CDR3 coding sequence is TGTGCCAGCAGTCCTAACACTGAAGCTTTCTTT. It codes for CASSPNTEAFF.

The chain combines TRBV30 with TRBJ2-1, with D possibly TRBD1 on 6 matching bases. This CDR3 region has 16 residues. Trimming cost V 0 bases and J 4 bases, with 16 bases left between them. Germline V gene sequence: CDR1 GTSNPN, CDR2 SVGIG (reference sequence). The CDR3 spells CAWSVQQGIGYNEQFF. CDR3 DNA: TGTGCCTGGAGTGTACAACAGGGAATAGGGTACAATGAGCAGTTCTTC.

This chain joins TRBV6-5 and TRBJ1-6; perhaps TRBD1 as D (5 bases). Germline loops: CDR1 MNHEY, CDR2 SVGAGI. The V gene lost 0 bases and the J gene lost 9 bases, with 15 bases spanning the gap. The CDR3 is 16 residues long. The CDR3 is CASSYSQLQGTSPLHF. The CDR3 DNA reads as TGTGCCAGCAGTTACTCACAACTTCAGGGAACTTCACCCCTCCACTTT.

This clone was detected once. V is TRBV4-1 and J is TRBJ1-5, with D perhaps TRBD1 (5 bases). CDR1 and CDR2 (germline): MGHRA, YSYEKL. Trimming took off 5 bases at V and 4 bases at J, with 18 bases between the two ends. The CDR3 is 16 amino acids. The CDR3 sequence is CASSASGTDYNQPQHF. The CDR3 nucleotides are TGCGCCAGCAGCGCAAGCGGGACGGACTATAATCAGCCCCAGCATTTT.

This clone was seen only a few times. The chain couples TRBV4-2 to TRBJ1-6; 8 bases line up with TRBD1. Looked up from germline, CDR1 is LGHNA and CDR2 is YNFKEQ. Trimming took 1 base from V and 7 from J; bases not matched to a gene: 3. The CDR3 runs 15 residues. The CDR3 reads CASSQGGTGNSPLHF. The CDR3 DNA follows: TGTGCCAGCAGCCAAGGGGGGACAGGCAATTCACCCCTCCACTTT.

The CDR3 DNA reads as TGTGCCAGTTCCCCCAGGGGGCTGGGGAATCAGCCCCAGCATTTT. Translated: CASSPRGLGNQPQHF. The chain carries TRBV2 and TRBJ1-5; 8 bases fit TRBD1. V shed 9 bases and J 4 bases; nucleotides not matched to a gene: 11. Looked up from germline, CDR1 is SNHLY and CDR2 is FYNNEI. The CDR3 runs 15 residues.

This CDR3 reads CASSFIAAAYNEQFF. The CDR3, as DNA: TGTGCCAGCAGCTTCATAGCGGCGGCCTACAATGAGCAGTTCTTC. This chain connects TRBV5-4 to TRBJ2-1; a weak D match, TRBD2 (6 bases). The germline V and J ends were trimmed by 2 bases and 2 bases, with 11 bases remaining between them. CDR1 is SGHNT, CDR2 YYREEE, per germline (reference sequence). The length of the CDR3 is 15 residues.

For the CDR3, the DNA is TGTGCCAGCAGTTTTAAGGGGCGGACTGAAGCTTTCTTT. This gives the protein CASSFKGRTEAFF. J is TRBJ1-1 and V is TRBV28; possible D gene TRBD1, 5 bases. Germline values: CDR1 MDHEN, CDR2 SYDVKM. This CDR3 has 13 residues. The V and J ends lost 3 bases and 5 bases respectively, with 10 bases between them.

The V gene is TRBV6-5, the J gene TRBJ2-7; TRBD1 agrees at 11 bases. V dropped 2 bases and J dropped 2; count of bases not matched to a gene: 5. The CDR3 is made up of 16 amino acids. Germline V gene sequence: CDR1 MNHEY, CDR2 SVGAGI. In nucleotides, the CDR3 is TGTGCCAGCAGTTACACCGGGACAGGGGGTCCCTACGAGCAGTACTTC. Its protein is CASSYTGTGGPYEQYF.

This clone was picked up a small number of times. The chain recombines TRBV5-1 with TRBJ2-7; the D gene is possibly TRBD1 (5 bases). The CDR3 sequence is 16 residues long. Germline V gene data show CDR1 as SGHRS and CDR2 as YFSETQ. V gave up 0 bases and J gave up 0 bases, with 13 bases separating them. The CDR3 region has the DNA TGCGCCAGCAGCTTGGTCGGTGACAGTAGCTCCTACGAGCAGTACTTC. Translating it yields CASSLVGDSSSYEQYF.

The DNA of the CDR3 is TGCAGCGTTGTAGGACAGGAAAACACAGATACGCAGTATTTT. This codes for CSVVGQENTDTQYF. This chain connects TRBV29-1 to TRBJ2-3; 7 bases are a match to TRBD1. This CDR3 region has 14 residues. CDR1 is SQVTM and CDR2 is ANQGSEA in the germline V gene. V trimming: 4 bases; J trimming: 2 bases; junction bases outside the gene matches: 6.

Concerning this clone itself: Other DNA sequences in this sample translate to the same CDR3. The rearrangement joins TRBV27 to TRBJ1-1; D gene unclear. This CDR3 contains 15 residues. V was clipped by 2 bases and J by 1 base, with 11 bases between them. In germline, CDR1 is MNHEY, CDR2 SMNVEV (reference sequence). The CDR3 DNA follows: TGTGCCAGCAGTTTAGTTCCGGGAAGGAACACTGAAGCTTTCTTT. Protein: CASSLVPGRNTEAFF.

V and J are TRBV5-1 and TRBJ2-5; 7 nucleotides match TRBD2. Per the germline V gene, CDR1 is SGHRS and CDR2 is YFSETQ. This CDR3 comprises 15 residues. J was trimmed by 5 bases and V by 0 bases; bases with no gene match: 7. The CDR3 region is CASSLVPAGYETQYF. The CDR3 DNA follows: TGCGCCAGCAGCTTGGTCCCAGCGGGGTATGAGACCCAGTACTTC.

This clone was seen a handful of times. V and J are TRBV13 and TRBJ1-1; D possibly corresponds to TRBD1 (6 bases). There are 16 residues in the CDR3. CDR1 is PRHDT, CDR2 FYEKMQ, per germline (reference sequence). V was trimmed by 2 bases and J by 4 bases, leaving 17 bases between them. The DNA for the CDR3 is TGTGCCAGCAGCTTATCACAGGGTTTTGGTATCACTGAAGCTTTCTTT. Translating gives CASSLSQGFGITEAFF.

In the case of this clone: The germline gene is not matched at one end of the junction; a read error may be the cause. This CDR3 is CASSLPTGPTKF. CDR3 nucleotide sequence: TGTGCCAGCAGTTTACCCACAGGTCCTACCAAATTC. V gene TRBV28 combines with J gene TRBJ2-7; possible D gene TRBD1, 5 bases. Germline CDR1 reads MDHEN; CDR2 reads SYDVKM. This CDR3 has 12 amino acids.